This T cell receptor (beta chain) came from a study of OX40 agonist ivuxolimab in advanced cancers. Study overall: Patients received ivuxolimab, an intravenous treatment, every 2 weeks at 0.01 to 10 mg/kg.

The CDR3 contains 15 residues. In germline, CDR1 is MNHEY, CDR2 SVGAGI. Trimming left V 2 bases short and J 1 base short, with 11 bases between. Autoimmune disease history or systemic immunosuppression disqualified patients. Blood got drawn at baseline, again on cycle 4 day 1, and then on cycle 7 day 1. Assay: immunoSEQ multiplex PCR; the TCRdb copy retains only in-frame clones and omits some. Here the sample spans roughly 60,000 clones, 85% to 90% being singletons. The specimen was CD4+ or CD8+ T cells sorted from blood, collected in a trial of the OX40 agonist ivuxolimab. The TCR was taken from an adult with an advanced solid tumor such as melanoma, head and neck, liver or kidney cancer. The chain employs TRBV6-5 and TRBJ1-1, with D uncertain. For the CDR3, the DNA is TGTGCCAGCAGTTACGGAGGGAGGACGAACACTGAAGCTTTCTTT. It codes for CASSYGGRTNTEAFF.